This T cell receptor (beta chain) was obtained from a study of tumor-infiltrating lymphocytes in oesophageal squamous cell carcinoma (dated by TCRdb to 2016 to 2017). A remark on this clonotype: Its antigen is currently not known. There are no base qualities to consult, and no much larger clone falls within one base.

The library was made by PCR. The listed sequencing device is Illumina HiSeq 2000. The raw public reads went through TCRdb reprocessing: fastp at Q25, MiXCR clone calling, in-frame beta chains kept. Under each unique CDR3 protein, matching rows form one entry showing the most common genes and DNA. The sample has 23,000 or so distinct CDR3 sequences on record, over 30% of them singletons. The ten largest make up about 20% of the sample. Sequencing input: esophageal tumor tissue. This clonotype was obtained from a female donor with esophageal squamous cell carcinoma.

The CDR3 region reads CASTAANYGYTF. The DNA sequence follows: TGTGCCAGCACGGCAGCTAACTATGGCTACACCTTC. The chain is assembled from TRBV6-1 and TRBJ1-2, with the D gene call left open. The CDR3 runs 12 amino acids, cysteine and phenylalanine included. Only the CDR3 part of the read is kept: 36 bases, read in frame from the first base. The germline V gene sets CDR1 to MNHNS and CDR2 to SASEGT. V and J are truncated by 7 bases and 0 bases respectively, leaving an intervening sequence of 6 bases.